These 14 T cell receptor beta chains originate from one sample sequenced in a study of CD8 T cells in Susac syndrome. An amount of RNA that ranged from 0.5 to 1 ug was reverse transcribed with random hexamers. TCRdb recomputed calls from the immunoSEQ multiplex PCR reads with MiXCR, one row per CDR3 protein. The sample lists some 450,000 distinct CDR3 sequences, 75% to 90% occurring once. Sequencing was done on a sample of CD8+ T cells from PBMCs. The receptors were gathered from a human donor with multiple sclerosis.

The rearrangement joins TRBV12-3 or TRBV12-4 to TRBJ2-1; 8 nucleotides agree with TRBD2. The CDR3 is 16 amino acids. J lost 6 bases, V lost 5 bases, and 12 bases had no gene match. CDR3 amino acids: CASSPPRSGGPNEQFF. The CDR3 bases are TGTGCCAGCAGTCCCCCGCGGAGCGGGGGCCCCAATGAGCAGTTCTTC.

The chain employs TRBV25-1 and TRBJ2-7; D not certain. Germline values: CDR1 MGHDK, CDR2 SYGVNS. V was clipped by 6 bases and J by 0 bases, with 9 bases between them. This CDR3 is built from 13 residues. CDR3 sequence (DNA): TGTGCCAGCAGCCCTACATTCTCCTACGAGCAGTACTTC. Translated, it gives CASSPTFSYEQYF.

The chain combines TRBV9 with TRBJ1-1, with D perhaps TRBD1 (5 bases). The CDR3 is 14 amino acids. Looked up from germline, CDR1 is SGDLS and CDR2 is YYNGEE. Trimming cost V 0 bases and J 2 bases, with 8 bases left between them. This CDR3 reads CASSVADINTEAFF. DNA for the CDR3: TGTGCCAGCAGCGTAGCGGACATTAACACTGAAGCTTTCTTT.

The J gene is TRBJ2-1, the V gene TRBV9, with a weak D call TRBD2 (5 bases). This CDR3 contains 15 residues. Germline V CDR1 and CDR2: SGDLS, YYNGEE. Between the trimmed V and J ends, which lost 4 bases and 8 bases, there was a span of 19 bases. CDR3 nucleotides: TGTGCCAGCAGCTTAAGAGGGATACAACCGGATGAGCAGTTCTTC. Residues: CASSLRGIQPDEQFF.

V usage is TRBV3-1 and J usage is TRBJ2-2, with D tentatively TRBD2 (6 bases). Germline CDR1 reads LGHDT; CDR2 reads YNNKEL (reference sequence). V was trimmed by 7 bases and J by 1 base, leaving 13 bases between them. This CDR3 comprises 15 residues. In DNA, the CDR3 is TGTGCCAGCACCCGCGGCGGGATGAACACCGGGGAGCTGTTTTTT. Amino acid sequence: CASTRGGMNTGELFF.

J is TRBJ1-1 and V is TRBV6-5; D is ambiguous. V lost 6 bases, J lost 3 bases, and 11 bases lay in between. The germline V gene encodes CDR1 MNHEY and CDR2 SVGAGI. The CDR3 runs to 13 residues. CDR3 sequence reads: CASSPYQDTEAFF. In DNA, the CDR3 is TGTGCCAGCAGCCCTTATCAGGACACTGAAGCTTTCTTT.

This chain links TRBV4-1 with TRBJ1-2; TRBD1 matches 9 bases. V trimming: 3 bases; J trimming: 11 bases; junction bases outside the gene matches: 7. This CDR3 is 13 amino acids long. Germline values: CDR1 MGHRA, CDR2 YSYEKL. The CDR3 DNA reads TGCGCCAGCAGCCACCCCGGGGGACAGGGATACACCTTC. Protein sequence: CASSHPGGQGYTF.

The CDR3 DNA is TGTGCCAGCAGCGGGCGGGACCGCTTCTATGGCTACACCTTC. Its translation: CASSGRDRFYGYTF. The V call is TRBV3-1, the J call TRBJ1-2; weak D call: TRBD1 (5 bases). V was trimmed by 5 bases and J by 4 bases, leaving 14 bases between them. Germline CDR1 and CDR2: LGHDT and YNNKEL (reference sequence). The length of the CDR3 is 14 residues.

Here the CDR3 reads CASSEGLGAGELFF. In nucleotides, the CDR3 is TGTGCCAGCAGTGAAGGGTTGGGGGCCGGGGAGCTGTTTTTT. This rearrangement joins TRBV2 to TRBJ2-2; D tentatively fits TRBD1 or TRBD2 (5 bases each). Deletions cut 1 base from V and 6 bases from J, with 9 bases between. CDR1 and CDR2 from the germline V gene are SNHLY and FYNNEI. The CDR3 runs to 14 residues.

This clonotype was recorded only once. CDR3 DNA sequence: TGTGCCATCAGTGAGTCTATCGACGAGCAGTACTTC. This codes for CAISESIDEQYF. The chain joins TRBV10-3 to TRBJ2-7; D remains ambiguous. V gave up 0 bases and J gave up 5 bases, with 5 bases separating them. CDR1 ENHRY and CDR2 SYGVKD come from the germline V gene. The CDR3 spans 12 residues.

This clonotype was detected only a few times. The chain uses TRBV15 and TRBJ2-7; 7 nucleotides agree with TRBD1. Germline loops: CDR1 LNHNV, CDR2 YYDKDF (reference sequence). The CDR3 totals 14 residues. V was pared by 1 base and J by 0 bases, with 0 bases of the junction left unmatched. The CDR3 here is CATSRGQGSYEQYF. CDR3 DNA sequence: TGTGCCACCAGCAGAGGACAGGGCTCCTACGAGCAGTACTTC.

The chain joins TRBV28 to TRBJ2-3; TRBD1 agrees at 7 bases. CDR3 length equals 16 residues. Germline V lookup: CDR1 MDHEN, CDR2 SYDVKM. The ends lost 2 bases at V and 1 base at J; junction bases unmatched: 6. The CDR3 DNA sequence: TGTGCCAGCAGTTTACGAGACAGGGTTGGCACAGATACGCAGTATTTT. As protein: CASSLRDRVGTDTQYF.

The chain couples TRBV4-1 to TRBJ2-7, with TRBD2 matching 11 bases. The germline CDR1 and CDR2 sequences are MGHRA and YSYEKL. The length of the CDR3 is 13 residues. Trimming at V came to 4 bases and at J to 6 bases, leaving 2 bases not matched to a gene. CDR3 region: CASSPTSGIEQYF. CDR3 bases: TGCGCCAGCAGCCCGACTAGCGGGATCGAGCAGTACTTC.

In nucleotides, the CDR3 is TGTGCCTGGAGGCTAGCGGGAGGGGGATCCTACAATGAGCAGTTCTTC. This translates into CAWRLAGGGSYNEQFF. This rearrangement joins TRBV30 to TRBJ2-1, with 12 bases lining up with TRBD2. CDR1 is GTSNPN and CDR2 is SVGIG in the germline V gene (reference sequence). The CDR3 is 16 residues long. Trimming removed 3 bases from V and 1 base from J; junction bases left unmatched: 4.